The 5 T cell receptor beta chains given below trace back to one sample, sequenced in a study of blood T cell repertoires in COVID-19. Sequenced by immunoSEQ multiplex PCR; TCRdb stores in-frame clones only, minus some. The sample has more than 150,000 clones, roughly 94% seen once; the top ten hold roughly 0.76%. The sequenced sample consisted of peripheral blood. The receptors come from a man in his thirties or forties with COVID-19, enrolled during active disease.

The rearrangement links TRBV30 to TRBJ1-2, with 7 bases lining up with TRBD1. V was pared by 8 bases and J by 4 bases, with 4 bases of the junction left unmatched. Germline CDR1 reads GTSNPN; CDR2 reads SVGIG (reference sequence). The CDR3 runs 11 residues. In DNA, the CDR3 is TGTGCCAGGCGGGACAGCTATGGCTACACCTTC. It specifies CARRDSYGYTF. Full variable domain (outside the CDR3, taken from reference TRBV30 and TRBJ1-2): SQTIHQWPATLVQPVGSPLSLECTVEGTSNPNLYWYRQAAGRGLQLLFYSVGIGQISSEVPQNLSASRPQDRQFILSSKKLLLSDSGFYLCARRDSYGYTFGSGTRLTVV.

In its sample, this clone was seen once. The J gene is TRBJ2-3, the V gene TRBV9; D gene unclear. The germline gives CDR1 SGDLS, CDR2 YYNGEE. V was clipped by 4 bases and J by 3 bases, with 6 bases between them. CDR3 size: 12 residues. Here the CDR3 DNA reads TGTGCCAGCAGCCCAGGAACAGATACGCAGTATTTT. Translated, it gives CASSPGTDTQYF.

This chain connects TRBV6-5 to TRBJ1-2; TRBD1 is a possible D gene (5 bases). CDR3 size: 13 residues. V lost 4 bases to trimming and J lost 4 bases, with 10 bases between them. Per germline, CDR1 MNHEY and CDR2 SVGAGI. The CDR3 DNA sequence: TGTGCCAGCAGTTCTACAGGAATCTATGGCTACACCTTC. It yields the protein CASSSTGIYGYTF.

This chain joins TRBV6-5 and TRBJ1-5; 8 bases are a match to TRBD1. Germline loops: CDR1 MNHEY, CDR2 SVGAGI. This CDR3 is 15 amino acids long. V dropped 6 bases and J dropped 4; count of bases not matched to a gene: 8. The CDR3 coding sequence is TGTGCCAGCAGACCCGGACAGGGCCCAAATCAGCCCCAGCATTTT. As protein: CASRPGQGPNQPQHF.

CDR3 residues: CAISENGQGSPLHF. CDR3 sequence (DNA): TGTGCCATCAGTGAGAACGGACAGGGATCACCCCTCCACTTT. The V gene is TRBV10-3, the J gene TRBJ1-6, with 8 bases aligning to TRBD1. Germline CDR1 reads ENHRY; CDR2 reads SYGVKD. V gave up 2 bases and J gave up 10 bases; unmatched junction bases: 4. The CDR3 sequence is 14 residues long.